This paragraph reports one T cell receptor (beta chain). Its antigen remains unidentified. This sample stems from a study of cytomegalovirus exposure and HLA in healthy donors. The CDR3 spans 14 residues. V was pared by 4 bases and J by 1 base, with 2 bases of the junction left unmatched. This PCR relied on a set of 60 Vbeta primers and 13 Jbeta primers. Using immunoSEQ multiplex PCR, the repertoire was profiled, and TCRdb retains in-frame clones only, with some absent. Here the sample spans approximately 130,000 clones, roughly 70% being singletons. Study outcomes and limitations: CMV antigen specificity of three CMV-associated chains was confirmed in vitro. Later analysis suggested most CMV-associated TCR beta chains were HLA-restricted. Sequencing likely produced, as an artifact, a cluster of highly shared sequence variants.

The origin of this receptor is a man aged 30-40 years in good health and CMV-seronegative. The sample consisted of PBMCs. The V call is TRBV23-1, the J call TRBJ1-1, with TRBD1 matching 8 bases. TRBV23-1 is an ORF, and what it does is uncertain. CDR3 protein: CASSPGQENTEAFF. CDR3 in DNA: TGCGCCAGCAGTCCGGGACAGGAGAACACTGAAGCTTTCTTT.